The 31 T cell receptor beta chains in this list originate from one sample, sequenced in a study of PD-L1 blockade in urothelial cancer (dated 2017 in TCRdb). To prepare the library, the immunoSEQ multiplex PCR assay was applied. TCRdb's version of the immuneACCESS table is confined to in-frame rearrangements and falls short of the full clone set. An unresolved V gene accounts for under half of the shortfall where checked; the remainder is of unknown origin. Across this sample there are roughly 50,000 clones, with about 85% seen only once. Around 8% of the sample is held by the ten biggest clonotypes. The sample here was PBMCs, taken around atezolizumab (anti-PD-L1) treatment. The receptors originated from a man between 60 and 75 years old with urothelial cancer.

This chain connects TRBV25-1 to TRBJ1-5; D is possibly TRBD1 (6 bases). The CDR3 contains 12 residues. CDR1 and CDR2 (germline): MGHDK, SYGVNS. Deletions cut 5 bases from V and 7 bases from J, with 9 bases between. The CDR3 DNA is TGTGCCAGCAGTCTAACAGGGCAGCCCCAGCATTTT. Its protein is CASSLTGQPQHF.

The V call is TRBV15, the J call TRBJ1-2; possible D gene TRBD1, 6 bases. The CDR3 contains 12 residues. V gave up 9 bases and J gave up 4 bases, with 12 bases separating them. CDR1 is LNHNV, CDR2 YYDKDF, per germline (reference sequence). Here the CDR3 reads CATYRDTYGYTF. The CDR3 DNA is TGTGCCACTTACAGGGATACCTATGGCTACACCTTC.

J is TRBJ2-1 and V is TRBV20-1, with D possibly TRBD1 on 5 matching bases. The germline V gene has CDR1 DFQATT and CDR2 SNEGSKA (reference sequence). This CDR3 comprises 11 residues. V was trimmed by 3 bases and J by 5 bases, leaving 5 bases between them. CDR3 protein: CSASRDNEQFF. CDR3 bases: TGCAGTGCTAGCAGGGACAATGAGCAGTTCTTC.

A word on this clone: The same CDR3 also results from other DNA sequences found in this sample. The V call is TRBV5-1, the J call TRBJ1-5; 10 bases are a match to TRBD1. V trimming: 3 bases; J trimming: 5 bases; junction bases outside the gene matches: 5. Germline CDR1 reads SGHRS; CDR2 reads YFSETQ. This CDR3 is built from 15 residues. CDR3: CASSWTGGKDQPQHF. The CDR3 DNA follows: TGCGCCAGCAGCTGGACAGGGGGGAAGGATCAGCCCCAGCATTTT.

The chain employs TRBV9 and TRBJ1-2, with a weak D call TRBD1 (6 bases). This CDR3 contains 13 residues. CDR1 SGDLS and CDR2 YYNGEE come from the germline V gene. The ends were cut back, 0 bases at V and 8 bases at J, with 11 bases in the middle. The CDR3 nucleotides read TGTGCCAGCAGCGTAGGGGGGACATGGGGCTACACCTTC. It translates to CASSVGGTWGYTF.

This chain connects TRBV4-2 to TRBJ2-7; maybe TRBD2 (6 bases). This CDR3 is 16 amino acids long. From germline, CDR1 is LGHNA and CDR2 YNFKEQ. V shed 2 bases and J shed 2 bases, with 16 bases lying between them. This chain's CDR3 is CASSQFQGSGAYEQYF. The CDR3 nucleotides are TGTGCCAGCAGCCAATTTCAAGGTTCGGGAGCCTACGAGCAGTACTTC.

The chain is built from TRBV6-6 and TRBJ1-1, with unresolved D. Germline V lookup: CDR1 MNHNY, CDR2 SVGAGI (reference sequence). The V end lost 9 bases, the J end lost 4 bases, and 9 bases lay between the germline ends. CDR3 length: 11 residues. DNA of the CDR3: TGTGCCAGTACAGAGACCACTGAAGCTTTCTTT. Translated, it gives CASTETTEAFF.

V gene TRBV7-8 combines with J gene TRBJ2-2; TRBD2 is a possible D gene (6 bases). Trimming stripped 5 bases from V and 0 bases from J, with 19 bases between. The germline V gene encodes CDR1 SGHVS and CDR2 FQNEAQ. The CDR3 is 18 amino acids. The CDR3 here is CASSPQRRGLANTGELFF. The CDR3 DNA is TGTGCCAGCAGCCCGCAGCGGCGGGGTCTCGCGAACACCGGGGAGCTGTTTTTT.

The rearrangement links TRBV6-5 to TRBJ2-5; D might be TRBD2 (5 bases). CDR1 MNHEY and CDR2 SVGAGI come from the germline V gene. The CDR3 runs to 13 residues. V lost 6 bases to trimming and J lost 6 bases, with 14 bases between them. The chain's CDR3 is CASSLRRGQTQYF. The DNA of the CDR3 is TGTGCCAGCAGCCTCCGCCGGGGTCAGACCCAGTACTTC.

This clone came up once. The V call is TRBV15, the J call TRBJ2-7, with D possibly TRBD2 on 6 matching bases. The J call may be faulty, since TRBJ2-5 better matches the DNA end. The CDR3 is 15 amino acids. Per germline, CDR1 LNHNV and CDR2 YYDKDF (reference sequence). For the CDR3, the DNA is TGTGCCACCAGCTCGAAGACTAGTATGGGGGAGACCCAGTACTTC. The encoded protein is CATSSKTSMGETQYF.

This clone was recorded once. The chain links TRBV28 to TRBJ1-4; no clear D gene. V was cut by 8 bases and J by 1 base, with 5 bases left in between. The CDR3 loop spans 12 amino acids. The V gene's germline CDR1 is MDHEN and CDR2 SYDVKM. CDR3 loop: CASFRTNEKLFF. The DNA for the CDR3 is TGTGCCAGCTTTAGAACTAATGAAAAACTGTTTTTT.

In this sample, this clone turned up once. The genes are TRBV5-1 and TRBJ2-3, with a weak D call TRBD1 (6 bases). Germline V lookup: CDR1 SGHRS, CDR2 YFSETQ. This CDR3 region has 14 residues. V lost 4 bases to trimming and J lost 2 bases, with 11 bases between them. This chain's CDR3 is CASSNGQSTDTQYF. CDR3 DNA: TGCGCCAGCAGCAACGGACAGTCCACAGATACGCAGTATTTT.

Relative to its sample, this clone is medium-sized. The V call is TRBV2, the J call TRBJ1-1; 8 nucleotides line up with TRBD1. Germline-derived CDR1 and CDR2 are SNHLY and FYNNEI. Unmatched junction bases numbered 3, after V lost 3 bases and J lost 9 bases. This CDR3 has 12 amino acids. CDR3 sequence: CASSESGGKAFF. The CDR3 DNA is TGTGCCAGCAGTGAGTCAGGGGGCAAAGCTTTCTTT.

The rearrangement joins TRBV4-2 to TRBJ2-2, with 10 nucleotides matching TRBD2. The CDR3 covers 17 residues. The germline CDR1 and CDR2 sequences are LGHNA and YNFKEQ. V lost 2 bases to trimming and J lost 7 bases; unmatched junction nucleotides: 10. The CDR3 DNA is TGTGCCAGCAGCCAAAAAGCGGGGGGGCTTGCCGACGGGGAGCTGTTTTTT. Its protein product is CASSQKAGGLADGELFF.

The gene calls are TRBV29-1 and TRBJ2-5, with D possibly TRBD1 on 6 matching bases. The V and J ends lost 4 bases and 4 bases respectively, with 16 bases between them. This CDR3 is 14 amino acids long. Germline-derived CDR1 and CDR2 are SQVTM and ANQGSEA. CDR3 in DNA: TGCAGCGTTGTGGGGGCGCCCTTCGGAGAGACCCAGTACTTC. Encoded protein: CSVVGAPFGETQYF.

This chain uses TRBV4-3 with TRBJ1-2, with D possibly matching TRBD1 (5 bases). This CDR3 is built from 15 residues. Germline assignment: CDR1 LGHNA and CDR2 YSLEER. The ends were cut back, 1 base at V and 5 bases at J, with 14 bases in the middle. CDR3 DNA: TGCGCCAGCAGCCAAGGTTTCTCGGACAATTATGGCTACACCTTC. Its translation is CASSQGFSDNYGYTF.

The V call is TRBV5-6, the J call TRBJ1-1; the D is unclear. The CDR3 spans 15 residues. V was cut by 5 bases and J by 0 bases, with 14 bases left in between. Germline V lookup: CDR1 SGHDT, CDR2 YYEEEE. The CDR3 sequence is CASSTQLGMNTEAFF. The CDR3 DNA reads TGTGCCAGCAGTACACAGTTGGGCATGAACACTGAAGCTTTCTTT.

CDR3: CASSLEVGSGDEQYF. The DNA for the CDR3 is TGTGCCAGCAGCTTAGAGGTTGGTAGCGGGGATGAGCAGTACTTC. The V gene is TRBV11-3, the J gene TRBJ2-7, with TRBD2 identical over 8 bases. The CDR3 has 15 amino acids. V lost 0 bases to trimming and J lost 7 bases; unmatched junction nucleotides: 8. Per the germline V gene, CDR1 is SGHNT and CDR2 is YENEEA.

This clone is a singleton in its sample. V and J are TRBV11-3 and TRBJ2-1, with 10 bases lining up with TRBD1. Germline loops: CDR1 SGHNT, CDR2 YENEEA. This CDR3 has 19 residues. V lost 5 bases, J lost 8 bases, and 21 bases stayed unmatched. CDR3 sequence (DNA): TGTGCCAGCAGCCCGGGGTGGGACCTCGACAGGGGGCCTAACGATGAGCAGTTCTTC. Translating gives CASSPGWDLDRGPNDEQFF. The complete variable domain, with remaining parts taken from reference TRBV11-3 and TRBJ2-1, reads EAGVVQSPRYKIIEKKQPVAFWCNPISGHNTLYWYLQNLGQGPELLIRYENEEAVDDSQLPKDRFSAERLKGVDSTLKIQPAELGDSAVYLCASSPGWDLDRGPNDEQFFGPGTRLTVL.

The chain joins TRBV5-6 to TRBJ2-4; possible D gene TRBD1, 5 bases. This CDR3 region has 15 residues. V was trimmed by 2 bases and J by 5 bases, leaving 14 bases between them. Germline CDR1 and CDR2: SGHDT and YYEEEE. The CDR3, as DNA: TGTGCCAGCAGCTTAGGGGCCCAGCCGGAAAACATTCAGTACTTC. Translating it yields CASSLGAQPENIQYF.

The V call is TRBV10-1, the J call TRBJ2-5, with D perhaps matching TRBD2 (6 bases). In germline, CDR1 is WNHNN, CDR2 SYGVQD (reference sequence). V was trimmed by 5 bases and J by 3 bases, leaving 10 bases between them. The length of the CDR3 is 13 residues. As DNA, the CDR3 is TGCGCCAGCAGTATAACGGGGGAAGAGACCCAGTACTTC. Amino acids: CASSITGEETQYF.

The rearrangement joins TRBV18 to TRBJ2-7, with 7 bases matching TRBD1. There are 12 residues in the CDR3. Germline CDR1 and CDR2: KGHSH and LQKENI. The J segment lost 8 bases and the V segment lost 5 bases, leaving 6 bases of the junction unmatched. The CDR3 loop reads CASSEGQSKQYF. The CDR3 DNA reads TGTGCCAGCTCAGAGGGACAGTCCAAGCAGTACTTC.

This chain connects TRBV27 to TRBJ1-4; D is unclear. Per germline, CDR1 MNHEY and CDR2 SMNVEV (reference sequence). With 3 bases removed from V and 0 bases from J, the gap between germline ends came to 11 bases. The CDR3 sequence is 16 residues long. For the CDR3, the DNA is TGTGCCAGCAGTTTGGGAGCTTTTGCAACTAATGAAAAACTGTTTTTT. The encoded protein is CASSLGAFATNEKLFF.

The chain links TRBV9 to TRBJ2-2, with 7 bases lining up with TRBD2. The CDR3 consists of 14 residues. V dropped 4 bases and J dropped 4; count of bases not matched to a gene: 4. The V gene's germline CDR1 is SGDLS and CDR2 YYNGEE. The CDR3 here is CASSTSGGTGELFF. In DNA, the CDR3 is TGTGCCAGCAGCACCTCGGGGGGCACCGGGGAGCTGTTTTTT.

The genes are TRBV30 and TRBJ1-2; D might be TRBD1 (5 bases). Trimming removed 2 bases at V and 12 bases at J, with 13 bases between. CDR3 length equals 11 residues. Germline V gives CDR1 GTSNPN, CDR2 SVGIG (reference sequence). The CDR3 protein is CAWSSGRGHTF. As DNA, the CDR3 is TGTGCCTGGAGTAGTGGTAGGGGCCACACCTTC.

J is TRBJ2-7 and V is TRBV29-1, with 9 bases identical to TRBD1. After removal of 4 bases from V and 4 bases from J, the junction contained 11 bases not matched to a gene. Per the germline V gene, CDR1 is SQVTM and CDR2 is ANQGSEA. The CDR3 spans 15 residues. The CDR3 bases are TGCAGCGTTGTCTTTGGCACAGGGGGCGTTTACGAGCAGTACTTC. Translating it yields CSVVFGTGGVYEQYF.

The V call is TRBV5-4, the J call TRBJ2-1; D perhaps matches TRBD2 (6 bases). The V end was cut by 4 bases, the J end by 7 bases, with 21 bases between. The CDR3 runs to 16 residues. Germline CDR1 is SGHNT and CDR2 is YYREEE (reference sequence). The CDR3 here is CASSDSGTPPRNEQFF. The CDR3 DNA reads TGTGCCAGCAGCGACTCCGGGACTCCTCCTCGAAATGAGCAGTTCTTC.

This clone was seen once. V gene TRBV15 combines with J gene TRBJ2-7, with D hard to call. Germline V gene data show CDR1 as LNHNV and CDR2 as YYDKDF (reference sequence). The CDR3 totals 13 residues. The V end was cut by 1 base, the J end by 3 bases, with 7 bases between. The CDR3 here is CATSRVTGYEQYF. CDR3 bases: TGTGCCACCAGCAGAGTTACCGGCTACGAGCAGTACTTC.

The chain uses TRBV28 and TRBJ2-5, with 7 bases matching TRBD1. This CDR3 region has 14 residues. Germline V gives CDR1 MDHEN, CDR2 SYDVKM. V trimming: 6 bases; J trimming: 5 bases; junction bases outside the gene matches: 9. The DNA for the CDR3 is TGTGCCAGCAGATACAGGGGTATCTGGGAGACCCAGTACTTC. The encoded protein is CASRYRGIWETQYF.

The CDR3 nucleotides are TGTGCCAGCAGCCGGGACACCAACAATGAGCAGTTCTTC. It translates to CASSRDTNNEQFF. J is TRBJ2-1 and V is TRBV2; TRBD1 might be the D (6 bases). Germline CDR1 and CDR2: SNHLY and FYNNEI. The V end was cut by 6 bases, the J end by 5 bases, with 11 bases between. This CDR3 is 13 amino acids long.

Written as DNA, the CDR3 is TGTGCCTGGAGTGTGCGGGTGAGCTCCTACGAGCAGTACTTC. This translates into CAWSVRVSSYEQYF. V gene TRBV30 combines with J gene TRBJ2-7; tentatively, D is TRBD2 (5 bases). Germline V gives CDR1 GTSNPN, CDR2 SVGIG (reference sequence). Trimming pared 0 bases from V and 0 bases from J, leaving 9 bases between. The CDR3 loop spans 14 amino acids.